The clone carrying this TCR beta chain was seen a few times. Its antigen is still unknown. Primers included in the PCR were 60 Vbeta and 13 Jbeta primers. This table comes from immunoSEQ multiplex PCR, and its TCRdb copy is limited to in-frame clones, with some not included. This sample has approximately 160,000 clones; about four fifths occur once, and the top ten carry around 4.3%. These data are taken from a study of cytomegalovirus exposure and HLA in healthy donors. Study-wide results and caveats: Generally TCR sequences proved uncommon, though certain public TCRs appeared in numerous donors.

The CDR3 is made up of 15 amino acids. The V gene's germline CDR1 is SGHRS and CDR2 YFSETQ. Trimming removed 4 bases at V and 1 base at J, with 12 bases between. This TCR was recovered from a man aged 50 or older in good health and CMV-seropositive. The sequenced sample was PBMCs. The rearrangement uses TRBV5-1 and TRBJ1-3; D is ambiguous. CDR3 bases: TGCGCCAGCAGCCAGACGGGTAATTCTGGAAACACCATATATTTT. Translated: CASSQTGNSGNTIYF.